This T cell receptor beta chain was observed in a study of CD8 T cells in Susac syndrome. About the research overall: Patients with Susac syndrome, at blood draw, were therapy-naive, on corticosteroids, or on intravenous immunoglobulin alone.

The diagnostic criteria were recently defined, and patients with Susac syndrome met them for definite or probable disease. TEMRA cells underwent FACS enrichment and CD8+ and CD4+ T cells underwent negative isolation. Notes on this clonotype: Its matching antigen is unknown.

cDNA came from approximately 0.5 to 1 ug RNA primed by random hexamers. TCRdb passed the immunoSEQ multiplex PCR reads through MiXCR, listing each CDR3 protein once. The table shows about 180,000 distinct CDR3 sequences, with under 95% occurring only once. The CDR3 runs 13 residues. Germline CDR1 SGDLS, CDR2 YYNGEE. The V end lost 0 bases, the J end lost 6 bases, and 7 bases lay between the germline ends. General study points: CD4+ T cell repertoires in Susac syndrome exhibited no evidence of clonal expansion.

The clonotype originates from a human donor with Susac syndrome. The chain is built from TRBV9 and TRBJ2-1; maybe TRBD1 (5 bases). Sequenced: CD4+ T cells from PBMCs. Here the CDR3 reads CASSVEQVNEQFF. DNA for the CDR3: TGTGCCAGCAGCGTAGAACAGGTCAATGAGCAGTTCTTC.